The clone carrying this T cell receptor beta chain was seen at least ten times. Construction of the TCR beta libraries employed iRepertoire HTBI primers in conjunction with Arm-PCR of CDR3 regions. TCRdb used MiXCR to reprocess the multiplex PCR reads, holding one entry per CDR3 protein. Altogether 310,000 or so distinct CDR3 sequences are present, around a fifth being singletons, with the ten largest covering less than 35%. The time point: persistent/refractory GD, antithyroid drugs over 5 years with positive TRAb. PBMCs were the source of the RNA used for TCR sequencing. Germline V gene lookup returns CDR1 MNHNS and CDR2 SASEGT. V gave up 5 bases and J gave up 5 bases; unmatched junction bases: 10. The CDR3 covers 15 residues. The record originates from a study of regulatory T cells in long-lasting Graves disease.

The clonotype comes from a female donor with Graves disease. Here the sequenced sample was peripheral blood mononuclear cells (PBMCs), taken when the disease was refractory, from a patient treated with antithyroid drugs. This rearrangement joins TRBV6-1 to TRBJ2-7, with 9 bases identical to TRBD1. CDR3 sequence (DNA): TGTGCCAGCAGTCGGCTGGGACAGGGAACGAACGAGCAGTACTTC. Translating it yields CASSRLGQGTNEQYF.